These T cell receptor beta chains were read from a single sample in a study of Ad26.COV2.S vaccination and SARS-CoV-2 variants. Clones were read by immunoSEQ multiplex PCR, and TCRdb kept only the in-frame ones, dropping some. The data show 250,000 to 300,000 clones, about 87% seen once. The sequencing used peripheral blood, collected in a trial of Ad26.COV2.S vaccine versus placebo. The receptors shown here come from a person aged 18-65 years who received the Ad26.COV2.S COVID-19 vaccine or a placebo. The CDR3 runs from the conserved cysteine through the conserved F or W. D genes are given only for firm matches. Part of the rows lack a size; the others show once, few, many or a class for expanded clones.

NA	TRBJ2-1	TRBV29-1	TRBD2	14	CSVTGTSSYNEQFF	TGCAGCGTGACCGGGACTAGCAGCTACAATGAGCAGTTCTTC
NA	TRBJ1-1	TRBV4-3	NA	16	CASSQGMGTLYPEAFF	TGCGCCAGCAGCCAAGGGATGGGAACTCTCTACCCTGAAGCTTTCTTT
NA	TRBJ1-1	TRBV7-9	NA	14	CASSLGQLNTEAFF	TGTGCCAGCAGCTTAGGCCAGCTGAACACTGAAGCTTTCTTT
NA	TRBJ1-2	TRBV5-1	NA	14	CASSLGGEARGYTF	TGCGCCAGCAGCTTGGGGGGCGAAGCGCGTGGCTACACCTTC
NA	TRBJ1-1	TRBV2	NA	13	CASSEQANTEAFF	TGTGCCAGCAGTGAACAGGCGAACACTGAAGCTTTCTTT
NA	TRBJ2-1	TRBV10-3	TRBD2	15	CAIAEAGGNYNEQFF	TGTGCCATCGCTGAGGCGGGAGGGAACTACAATGAGCAGTTCTTC
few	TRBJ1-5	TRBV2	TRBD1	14	CASRETGTNQPQHF	TGTGCCAGCAGAGAGACAGGGACCAATCAGCCCCAGCATTTT
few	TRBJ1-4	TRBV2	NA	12	CASKRSAEKLFF	TGTGCCAGCAAGAGGTCAGCCGAAAAACTGTTTTTT
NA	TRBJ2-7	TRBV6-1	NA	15	CASSNGHNNHYEQYF	TGTGCCAGCAGTAACGGACACAACAACCACTACGAGCAGTACTTC
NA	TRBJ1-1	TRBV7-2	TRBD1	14	CASSSTGGNTEAFF	TGTGCCAGCAGTTCGACAGGGGGGAACACTGAAGCTTTCTTT
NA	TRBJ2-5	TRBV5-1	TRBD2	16	CASSLVQTSRQETQYF	TGCGCCAGCAGCTTAGTCCAGACTAGCAGACAAGAGACCCAGTACTTC
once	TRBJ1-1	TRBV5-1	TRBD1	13	CASSSQGVTEAFF	TGCGCCAGCAGCTCACAGGGGGTGACTGAAGCTTTCTTT
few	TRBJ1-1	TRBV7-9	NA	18	CASSSKARDQHRNTEAFF	TGTGCCAGCAGCTCTAAGGCCCGGGACCAGCATAGGAACACTGAAGCTTTCTTT
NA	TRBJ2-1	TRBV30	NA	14	CAWDDRRTYNEQFF	TGTGCCTGGGACGACAGGCGGACCTACAATGAGCAGTTCTTC
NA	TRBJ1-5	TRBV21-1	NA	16	CASSKDNIAIYQPQHF	TGTGCCAGCAGCAAAGATAATATAGCTATCTATCAGCCCCAGCATTTT
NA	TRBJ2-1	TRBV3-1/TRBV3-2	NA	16	CASSQEFYDSYNEQFF	TGTGCCAGCAGCCAAGAATTCTACGACAGTTACAATGAGCAGTTCTTC
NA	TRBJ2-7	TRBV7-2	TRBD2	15	CASSSTSGGDYEQYF	TGTGCCAGCAGCTCCACTAGCGGGGGGGACTACGAGCAGTACTTC
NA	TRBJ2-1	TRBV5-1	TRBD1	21	CASSLSSVGTGFFGSYNEQFF	TGCGCCAGCAGCTTGAGCTCGGTCGGGACAGGGTTTTTTGGCTCCTACAATGAGCAGTTCTTC
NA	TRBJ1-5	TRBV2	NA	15	CASTPRGASNQPQHF	TGTGCCAGCACCCCCCGGGGGGCGAGCAATCAGCCCCAGCATTTT
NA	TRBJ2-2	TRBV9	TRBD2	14	CASIRRDYAGELFF	TGTGCCAGCATTCGCCGGGACTACGCCGGGGAGCTGTTTTTT
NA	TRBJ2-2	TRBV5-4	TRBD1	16	CASSPNRDSYTGELFF	TGTGCCAGCAGCCCAAACCGGGACAGTTACACCGGGGAGCTGTTTTTT
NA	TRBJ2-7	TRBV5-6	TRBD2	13	CASSWAGTNEQYF	TGTGCCAGCAGCTGGGCCGGGACTAACGAGCAGTACTTC
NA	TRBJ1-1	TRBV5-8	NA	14	CASSLGRGGTEAFF	TGTGCCAGCAGCTTGGGTCGAGGAGGCACTGAAGCTTTCTTT
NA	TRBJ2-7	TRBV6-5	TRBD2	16	CASSYSRASGIYEQYF	TGTGCCAGCAGTTACTCGAGGGCTAGCGGGATCTACGAGCAGTACTTC
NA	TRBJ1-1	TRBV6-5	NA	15	CASSYLQGMNTEAFF	TGTGCCAGCAGTTATTTACAGGGCATGAACACTGAAGCTTTCTTT
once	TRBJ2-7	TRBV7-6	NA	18	CASSLARGLHLSSYEQYF	TGTGCCAGCAGCTTAGCCAGGGGCCTGCACCTTAGCTCCTACGAGCAGTACTTC
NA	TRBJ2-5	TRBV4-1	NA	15	CASSQDSHTQETQYF	TGCGCCAGCAGCCAAGATTCACACACCCAAGAGACCCAGTACTTC
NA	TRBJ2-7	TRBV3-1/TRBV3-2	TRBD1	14	CASSLGQGKDEQYF	TGTGCCAGCAGCCTAGGACAGGGTAAAGACGAGCAGTACTTC
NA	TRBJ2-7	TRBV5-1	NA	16	CASSLAPGPPWYEQYF	TGCGCCAGCAGCTTGGCTCCGGGCCCTCCTTGGTACGAGCAGTACTTC